The subject of this entry is one TCR beta chain. The germline gives CDR1 ENHRY, CDR2 SYGVKD. J lost 5 bases, V lost 8 bases, and 6 bases had no gene match. The CDR3 consists of 15 residues. The record originates from a study of blood T cell repertoires in COVID-19. For the study at large: Sites across the United States, Italy and Spain contributed samples from acute and convalescent COVID-19. T cells, B-cell-depleted T cells, or PBMCs supplied cDNA or gDNA.

Authors' methods: Cell counts per sample came from amplifying reference gene primers. Sequencing was performed with immunoSEQ multiplex PCR; in TCRdb, only in-frame clones are kept and a portion is missing. V, J and clone size derive from that table, while D and trimming were established from the DNA sequence. The sample holds around 120,000 clones; around 85% are singletons and the top ten take 20% to 25%. The sequence came from a man in his 70s with active or convalescent COVID-19. Input material: peripheral blood. This chain joins TRBV10-3 and TRBJ2-1; 13 bases align to TRBD2. The CDR3 reads CAIGLLAGGNNEQFF. CDR3 nucleotides: TGTGCCATCGGGCTACTAGCGGGAGGGAACAATGAGCAGTTCTTC.